This section outlines one TCR beta chain sequence together with its context. What it recognizes is unknown. The record originates from a study of long-term antiretroviral therapy in people with HIV. The study's findings and limits: Adherence to ART, viral resistance and therapy changes lacked any data. Across all time points, the repertoire was dominated by clones that expanded before ART. Once patients were on ART, diversity went higher but still fell short of transplant donor controls.

Run at survey level, the immunoSEQ assay was version v3.0. Here immunoSEQ multiplex PCR was the method, and the copy in TCRdb shows in-frame clones only, minus some. The top ten hold 4.6% of the sample, which has around 15,000 clones, less than 95% seen once. The study drew at least one pre-ART and at least two post-ART PBMC samples from every donor. The germline V gene encodes CDR1 MNHEY and CDR2 SMNVEV (reference sequence). This CDR3 contains 16 residues. V lost 5 bases and J 6 bases, leaving 21 bases between the germline ends. This TCR was sampled from a woman aged 45-59 years with HIV. The material was unsorted PBMCs, obtained nearly 6.5 years after starting antiretroviral therapy. This chain uses TRBV27 with TRBJ2-3; possibly TRBD1 for D (6 bases). The CDR3 region is CASSPRGPIPGDTQYF. The CDR3 region has the DNA TGTGCCAGCAGTCCCAGGGGACCGATACCGGGGGATACGCAGTATTTT.